This T cell receptor beta chain was identified in a study of T-cell reconstitution after alpha-beta-depleted transplantation in children. The CDR3 loop spans 16 amino acids. V was clipped by 6 bases and J by 9 bases; unmatched bases: 14. This clonotype has only a few counts. Preparing the TCRbeta library involved the use of unique molecular identifiers. TCRdb reprocessed the PCR reads with MiXCR, giving one entry per CDR3 protein. This sample yields approximately 980,000 distinct CDR3 sequences, of which roughly 29% are seen a single time; over 25% belongs to the top ten. This sequence was found in a boy in the first two years of life who had a stem cell transplant for SCID, so the T cells may come from the graft donor. This sequence joins TRBV12-3 or TRBV12-4 and TRBJ2-1, with 10 nucleotides matching TRBD1. The sequencing used PBMCs, mostly from graft donor cells, collected 360 days after TCRalphabeta/CD19-depleted stem cell transplant. CDR3 residues: CASRLNLDRGMGEQFF. CDR3 DNA: TGTGCCAGCAGGCTTAATCTGGACAGGGGGATGGGTGAGCAGTTCTTC.